These 10 T cell receptor beta chains originate from one sample sequenced in a study of cytomegalovirus exposure and HLA in healthy donors. PCR employed 60 Vbeta and 13 Jbeta primers. The assay was immunoSEQ multiplex PCR, and TCRdb's table has in-frame clones only and misses some. The sample yields approximately 170,000 clones, less than 85% seen once. Sequencing input: PBMCs. Receptors were obtained from a male donor in good health and CMV-seronegative.

A note on this clone: Other DNA variants within this sample encode the same CDR3. The chain combines TRBV7-3 with TRBJ2-3, with a tentative D call TRBD2 (6 bases). Germline CDR1 reads SGHTA; CDR2 reads FQGTGA. Trimming pared 3 bases from V and 0 bases from J, leaving 7 bases between. This CDR3 contains 14 residues. The CDR3 spells CASSLGLSTDTQYF. CDR3 DNA: TGTGCCAGCAGCTTGGGACTGAGCACAGATACGCAGTATTTT.

The rearrangement joins TRBV7-8 to TRBJ2-7; 8 nucleotides line up with TRBD2. CDR1 and CDR2 (germline): SGHVS, FQNEAQ. With 1 base clipped from V and 6 bases from J, the junction kept 2 bases outside the gene matches. The CDR3 contains 13 residues. In DNA form, the CDR3 reads TGTGCCAGCAGCTTAGTGGGACTAGTCGAGCAGTACTTC. As protein: CASSLVGLVEQYF.

The chain links TRBV27 to TRBJ2-1; 7 nucleotides align to TRBD1. This CDR3 comprises 14 residues. Per the germline V gene, CDR1 is MNHEY and CDR2 is SMNVEV (reference sequence). V was pared by 6 bases and J by 5 bases, with 7 bases of the junction left unmatched. This CDR3 reads CASSPGTVNNEQFF. CDR3 sequence (DNA): TGTGCCAGCAGCCCCGGGACAGTGAACAATGAGCAGTTCTTC.

This clone showed up just once. The chain links TRBV7-9 to TRBJ2-3, with 12 bases identical to TRBD2. J gave up 2 bases and V 5 bases, and 11 bases lay outside the gene matches. The CDR3 runs 18 residues. CDR1 and CDR2 (germline): SEHNR, FQNEAQ (reference sequence). The CDR3 spells CASSVRTSGIITTDTQYF. The CDR3 nucleotides read TGTGCCAGCAGCGTACGGACTAGCGGGATAATAACCACAGATACGCAGTATTTT. Full variable domain (missing parts from reference TRBV7-9 and TRBJ2-3): DTGVSQNPRHKITKRGQNVTFRCDPISEHNRLYWYRQTLGQGPEFLTYFQNEAQLEKSRLLSDRFSAERPKGSFSTLEIQRTEQGDSAMYLCASSVRTSGIITTDTQYFGPGTRLTVL.

This clone was seen once. The rearrangement joins TRBV6-5 to TRBJ1-2; 8 bases fit TRBD1. Looked up from germline, CDR1 is MNHEY and CDR2 is SVGAGI. The CDR3 has 15 amino acids. J was trimmed by 7 bases and V by 7 bases; bases with no gene match: 14. CDR3 amino acids: CASTTGGRGYGGYTF. The CDR3 DNA follows: TGTGCCAGCACTACAGGGGGGCGGGGATATGGTGGCTACACCTTC.

Here the CDR3 DNA reads TGTGCCAGCAGAGCCAGGACAGGGTCGGATCAGCCCCAGCATTTT. Its translation is CASRARTGSDQPQHF. This chain links TRBV2 with TRBJ1-5; TRBD1 agrees at 8 bases. CDR1 is SNHLY, CDR2 FYNNEI, per germline. This CDR3 region has 15 residues. V shed 6 bases, J shed 5 bases, and the junction held 9 bases outside the gene matches.

The chain recombines TRBV6-5 with TRBJ1-2, with D tentatively TRBD1 (6 bases). CDR1 is MNHEY and CDR2 is SVGAGI in the germline V gene. The germline V and J ends were trimmed by 0 bases and 7 bases, with 15 bases remaining between them. This CDR3 region has 15 residues. CDR3 in DNA: TGTGCCAGCAGTTACTCTGCAGGGGTCGCCTCTGGCTACACCTTC. Its protein is CASSYSAGVASGYTF.

The chain carries TRBV14 and TRBJ2-1, with 8 bases fitting TRBD2. This CDR3 region has 16 residues. Germline loops: CDR1 SGHDN, CDR2 FVKESK. The V gene end was trimmed by 2 bases and the J gene end by 4 bases; junction bases not matched to a gene: 7. The CDR3 coding sequence is TGTGCCAGCAGCCAACTGGGACTAGAACAGTACAATGAGCAGTTCTTC. Translating it yields CASSQLGLEQYNEQFF.

V is TRBV2 and J is TRBJ2-5, with 8 bases that match TRBD2. V shed 3 bases, J shed 1 base, and the junction held 4 bases outside the gene matches. This CDR3 is built from 15 residues. Germline CDR1 reads SNHLY; CDR2 reads FYNNEI. The CDR3 spells CASSDSGGPQETQYF. Written as DNA, the CDR3 is TGTGCCAGCAGTGACAGCGGGGGACCCCAAGAGACCCAGTACTTC.

The chain employs TRBV5-6 and TRBJ2-3; 8 bases line up with TRBD2. The CDR3 has 14 amino acids. The germline V gene encodes CDR1 SGHDT and CDR2 YYEEEE. V lost 0 bases, J lost 11 bases, and 8 bases stayed unmatched. The CDR3 protein is CASSLEGTRRMQYF. CDR3 DNA: TGTGCCAGCAGCTTGGAGGGGACTAGGCGTATGCAGTATTTT.